This TCR beta chain comes out of a study of shared clonotypes between healthy human individuals. Germline CDR1 and CDR2: SGHDT and YYEEEE. The CDR3 contains 15 residues. The V segment lost 4 bases and the J segment 3 bases; nucleotides outside the gene matches: 9. Study-wide points: It was the few donors that limited the genetic and exposure-history diversity represented.

The method was immunoSEQ multiplex PCR; TCRdb's version includes in-frame clones alone and lacks a portion of them. The profile covers 2 million to 3 million clones, with over 85% appearing a single time and 0.36% taken by the ten largest. As concerns this clone: Its antigen remains unidentified.

This TCR came from a young man in good health. Some clones in this sample may be carry-over from other donors' samples. The chain recombines TRBV5-6 with TRBJ1-2; 7 nucleotides align to TRBD1. The material sequenced was naive CD4+ T cells from PBMCs. Subset meaning: CD45RA+ positively selected. The CDR3 region has the DNA TGTGCCAGCAGCCGACTCGGACAGGAGCACTATGGCTACACCTTC. Its translation is CASSRLGQEHYGYTF.